This T cell receptor beta chain was identified during a study of T cells in Graves' hyperthyroidism and ophthalmopathy. This clonotype was seen at least ten times. Amplified TCR beta CDR3 regions came from RNA transcripts. The HTBI primer set served for first-round RT-PCR of the TCR CDR3. MiXCR, run by TCRdb on the multiplex PCR reads, gives a single entry per CDR3 protein. The sample consists of about 640,000 distinct CDR3 sequences, around 15% of them appearing once. Investigators excluded patients with uncontrolled infection, other autoimmune disease, pregnancy or lactation. The PBMCs were taken from less than 11 ml of fresh peripheral blood. Germline V gives CDR1 SGHRS, CDR2 YFSETQ. Trimming shortened V by 7 bases and J by 8 bases, and 21 bases separated the two germline ends. The CDR3 consists of 14 residues.

The chain recombines TRBV5-1 with TRBJ1-2; D may be TRBD1 (6 bases). This TCR was sampled from a woman aged 50 to 60 with Graves' ophthalmopathy. Specimen: blood. This chain's CDR3 is CASRPDSSWDGYTF. CDR3 sequence (DNA): TGCGCCAGCCGACCGGACAGTTCTTGGGACGGCTACACCTTC.